These 26 T cell receptor beta chains share one sample of origin, sequenced in a study of shared T cell receptors in the human thymus. This table comes from immunoSEQ multiplex PCR, and its TCRdb copy is limited to in-frame clones, with some not included. This sample yields about 660,000 clones, of which around nine tenths are seen a single time; roughly 0.0097% belongs to the top ten. These data were also filed under a second study, of human thymus T cells.

The material sequenced was thymocytes. These receptors were taken from a boy less than two years old with a congenital heart defect.

The chain carries TRBV5-1 and TRBJ2-5, with 8 bases matching TRBD1. This CDR3 is 14 amino acids long. With 4 bases clipped from V and 5 bases from J, the junction kept 7 bases outside the gene matches. Germline CDR1 reads SGHRS; CDR2 reads YFSETQ. The CDR3 DNA reads as TGCGCCAGCAGCATAGGACAGGGCAGGGAGACCCAGTACTTC. Amino acids: CASSIGQGRETQYF. Full variable domain (outside the CDR3, taken from reference TRBV5-1 and TRBJ2-5): KAGVTQTPRYLIKTRGQQVTLSCSPISGHRSVSWYQQTPGQGLQFLFEYFSETQRNKGNFPGRFSGRQFSNSRSEMNVSTLELGDSALYLCASSIGQGRETQYFGPGTRLLVL.

The chain employs TRBV2 and TRBJ2-5; possible D gene TRBD2, 5 bases. The CDR3 is made up of 15 amino acids. Germline V gives CDR1 SNHLY, CDR2 FYNNEI. The ends were cut back, 2 bases at V and 5 bases at J, with 15 bases in the middle. The CDR3 coding sequence is TGTGCCAGCAGTGAAAAGAAGAAATGGGAGGAGACCCAGTACTTC. Translated, it gives CASSEKKKWEETQYF. The full variable domain, its missing parts supplied by reference TRBV2 and TRBJ2-5, is EPEVTQTPSHQVTQMGQEVILRCVPISNHLYFYWYRQILGQKVEFLVSFYNNEISEKSEIFDDQFSVERPDGSNFTLKIRSTKLEDSAMYFCASSEKKKWEETQYFGPGTRLLVL.

The chain couples TRBV28 to TRBJ2-7; TRBD2 is a possible D gene (5 bases). V dropped 1 base and J dropped 1 base, with 17 bases sitting between them. The CDR3 covers 17 residues. Germline V gene lookup returns CDR1 MDHEN and CDR2 SYDVKM. Written as DNA, the CDR3 is TGTGCCAGCAGTTTATCCGCCCTAGCAGGTTTTTCCTACGAGCAGTACTTC. Protein sequence: CASSLSALAGFSYEQYF.

The V call is TRBV5-4, the J call TRBJ2-3, with 12 nucleotides matching TRBD2. CDR3 length: 18 residues. Trimming cost V 1 base and J 4 bases; bases outside gene matches: 10. Germline CDR1 and CDR2: SGHNT and YYREEE (reference sequence). The CDR3 is CASSLRLAGVDGADTQYF. CDR3 bases: TGTGCCAGCAGCTTGCGACTAGCGGGAGTAGACGGCGCAGATACGCAGTATTTT. Combining the CDR3 with reference TRBV5-4 and TRBJ2-3 gives the whole variable domain ETGVTQSPTHLIKTRGQQVTLRCSSQSGHNTVSWYQQALGQGPQFIFQYYREEENGRGNFPPRFSGLQFPNYSSELNVNALELDDSALYLCASSLRLAGVDGADTQYFGPGTRLTVL.

This rearrangement joins TRBV9 to TRBJ2-1, with TRBD1 identical over 8 bases. CDR1 is SGDLS, CDR2 YYNGEE, per germline. CDR3 length equals 20 residues. V lost 6 bases to trimming and J lost 4 bases; unmatched junction nucleotides: 24. The CDR3 loop reads CASTIPVDNSGGAPYNEQFF. CDR3 in DNA: TGTGCCAGCACCATCCCCGTCGACAACTCAGGGGGCGCCCCATACAATGAGCAGTTCTTC.

This clone was recorded only once. The CDR3 region has the DNA TGTGCCAGCAGCTTACGCGCAGGCCATAGCACAGATACGCAGTATTTT. Protein: CASSLRAGHSTDTQYF. This chain uses TRBV7-9 with TRBJ2-3, with D unresolved. CDR3 length equals 16 residues. Trimming stripped 2 bases from V and 0 bases from J, with 12 bases between. Germline V CDR1 and CDR2: SEHNR, FQNEAQ (reference sequence).

The chain couples TRBV6-1 to TRBJ1-1, with D perhaps TRBD1 (6 bases). There are 16 residues in the CDR3. V lost 3 bases, J lost 6 bases, and 20 bases lay in between. Germline assignment: CDR1 MNHNS and CDR2 SASEGT. CDR3 protein: CASSDSSGARFSEAFF. CDR3 coding DNA: TGTGCCAGCAGTGATTCTTCAGGGGCCCGGTTTTCTGAAGCTTTCTTT.

The chain uses TRBV4-1 and TRBJ2-5; possible D gene TRBD2, 6 bases. V gave up 0 bases and J gave up 5 bases, with 19 bases separating them. The CDR3 covers 17 residues. Germline CDR1 and CDR2: MGHRA and YSYEKL. CDR3 sequence: CASSQENSGEVLETQYF. CDR3 nucleotide sequence: TGCGCCAGCAGCCAAGAGAATAGCGGCGAGGTTTTGGAGACCCAGTACTTC.

The chain uses TRBV2 and TRBJ2-1; D is possibly TRBD1 (5 bases). The CDR3 spans 19 residues. V was cut by 8 bases and J by 2 bases, with 28 bases left in between. The germline CDR1 and CDR2 sequences are SNHLY and FYNNEI. The CDR3, as DNA: TGTGCCAGCGCTAAATCGCCCTTCGTAGGGGTCCGACCCTACAATGAGCAGTTCTTC. Amino acids: CASAKSPFVGVRPYNEQFF.

The chain couples TRBV5-6 to TRBJ2-5; D gene uncertain. The CDR3 contains 13 residues. Germline V gene lookup returns CDR1 SGHDT and CDR2 YYEEEE. V was cut by 0 bases and J by 4 bases, with 7 bases left in between. The CDR3 sequence: CASSLALSETQYF. For the CDR3, the DNA is TGTGCCAGCAGCTTGGCTCTTTCAGAGACCCAGTACTTC.

The gene calls are TRBV7-9 and TRBJ1-1; D remains ambiguous. The germline V and J ends were trimmed by 5 bases and 7 bases, with 11 bases remaining between them. The length of the CDR3 is 12 residues. Germline CDR1 SEHNR, CDR2 FQNEAQ (reference sequence). CDR3 DNA sequence: TGTGCCAGCAGCACCTTGTCCTATGAAGCTTTCTTT. Translating gives CASSTLSYEAFF. Full variable domain (remainder filled in from reference TRBV7-9 and TRBJ1-1): DTGVSQNPRHKITKRGQNVTFRCDPISEHNRLYWYRQTLGQGPEFLTYFQNEAQLEKSRLLSDRFSAERPKGSFSTLEIQRTEQGDSAMYLCASSTLSYEAFFGQGTRLTVV.

This clone was detected once. This rearrangement joins TRBV5-4 to TRBJ1-1, with 8 positions matching TRBD1. Germline CDR1 SGHNT, CDR2 YYREEE (reference sequence). The J segment lost 0 bases and the V segment lost 4 bases, leaving 5 bases of the junction unmatched. The length of the CDR3 is 15 residues. The CDR3 DNA sequence: TGTGCCAGCAGCCTAGGGACAGGCTTGAACACTGAAGCTTTCTTT. This sequence encodes CASSLGTGLNTEAFF.

This chain joins TRBV5-6 and TRBJ2-5, with D maybe TRBD1 (6 bases). The CDR3 is 14 residues long. Germline-derived CDR1 and CDR2 are SGHDT and YYEEEE. V lost 3 bases and J 7 bases, leaving 16 bases between the germline ends. The CDR3 here is CASSSGPGESTQYF. DNA for the CDR3: TGTGCCAGCAGCTCGGGCCCAGGGGAGTCGACCCAGTACTTC.

The gene calls are TRBV15 and TRBJ1-2; D call uncertain. Per germline, CDR1 LNHNV and CDR2 YYDKDF (reference sequence). The V end lost 3 bases, the J end lost 4 bases, and 9 bases lay between the germline ends. This CDR3 region has 13 residues. The CDR3 is CATSSIEGYGYTF. DNA for the CDR3: TGTGCCACCAGCAGCATAGAGGGCTATGGCTACACCTTC.

This rearrangement joins TRBV18 to TRBJ2-7; TRBD2 agrees at 11 bases. This CDR3 contains 16 residues. Germline V gene sequence: CDR1 KGHSH, CDR2 LQKENI. V lost 4 bases to trimming and J lost 7 bases; unmatched junction nucleotides: 12. The CDR3 loop is CASSLTNPLAGVEQYF. CDR3 nucleotides: TGTGCCAGCTCACTCACGAACCCACTAGCGGGAGTTGAGCAGTACTTC.

This clone showed up just a few times. The rearrangement joins TRBV4-1 to TRBJ2-1; TRBD2 agrees at 12 bases. The length of the CDR3 is 15 residues. Germline V lookup: CDR1 MGHRA, CDR2 YSYEKL. V was clipped by 1 base and J by 6 bases; unmatched bases: 1. The CDR3 protein is CASSQGGLAGNEQFF. CDR3 DNA sequence: TGCGCCAGCAGCCAAGGGGGACTAGCGGGCAATGAGCAGTTCTTC.

The chain has TRBV19 and TRBJ2-7, with D possibly matching TRBD2 (6 bases). CDR3 length: 16 amino acids. Per the germline V gene, CDR1 is LNHDA and CDR2 is SQIVND (reference sequence). The germline V and J ends were trimmed by 6 bases and 2 bases, with 20 bases remaining between them. This CDR3 reads CASSPQGSGEPYEQYF. In DNA form, the CDR3 reads TGTGCCAGTAGCCCTCAAGGGTCGGGAGAGCCCTACGAGCAGTACTTC.

The chain uses TRBV6-6 and TRBJ1-1; 7 bases align to TRBD1. With V trimmed by 2 bases and J by 2 bases, 5 bases remained unmatched. The germline V gene has CDR1 MNHNY and CDR2 SVGAGI (reference sequence). The CDR3 contains 15 residues. This CDR3 reads CASSYAGTVNTEAFF. The CDR3 DNA reads TGTGCCAGCAGTTACGCCGGGACAGTCAACACTGAAGCTTTCTTT.

The genes are TRBV6-1 and TRBJ1-5; maybe TRBD1 (6 bases). The CDR3 runs 16 residues. Per germline, CDR1 MNHNS and CDR2 SASEGT. V lost 0 bases and J 6 bases, leaving 15 bases between the germline ends. The CDR3 nucleotides are TGTGCCAGCAGTGAAGCGCGGGGGGGCGGAGGTCAGCCCCAGCATTTT. Protein: CASSEARGGGGQPQHF.

The CDR3: CASSLDWSERSRYNEQFF. CDR3 DNA: TGTGCCAGCAGCTTAGATTGGAGTGAGCGGTCTCGCTACAATGAGCAGTTCTTC. V is TRBV7-6 and J is TRBJ2-1; TRBD2 might be the D (5 bases). The V and J ends lost 1 base and 3 bases respectively, with 19 bases between them. The CDR3 has 18 amino acids. Germline lookup yields CDR1 SGHVS and CDR2 FNYEAQ.

The J gene is TRBJ2-1, the V gene TRBV4-3; TRBD1 agrees at 7 bases. Germline lookup yields CDR1 LGHNA and CDR2 YSLEER. With 3 bases clipped from V and 4 bases from J, the junction kept 9 bases outside the gene matches. CDR3 length: 16 residues. In nucleotides, the CDR3 is TGCGCCAGCAGCCAGGCTAGGGGGCCTGGGTACAATGAGCAGTTCTTC. This codes for CASSQARGPGYNEQFF.

The chain combines TRBV5-5 with TRBJ2-7, with a weak D call TRBD2 (6 bases). CDR3 length: 12 amino acids. Germline V CDR1 and CDR2: SGHKS, YYEKEE (reference sequence). V was cut by 5 bases and J by 4 bases, with 10 bases left in between. This CDR3 reads CASRTGDYEQYF. CDR3 sequence (DNA): TGTGCCAGCAGGACGGGAGATTACGAGCAGTACTTC.

The chain combines TRBV28 with TRBJ2-5, with TRBD2 matching 10 bases. Germline values: CDR1 MDHEN, CDR2 SYDVKM. The CDR3 loop spans 15 amino acids. V was pared by 5 bases and J by 4 bases, with 7 bases of the junction left unmatched. The CDR3 DNA sequence: TGTGCCAGCAGTCCCGCAGCGGGAGGGATAGAGACCCAGTACTTC. This translates into CASSPAAGGIETQYF. The whole variable domain, filled in from reference TRBV28 and TRBJ2-5, reads DVKVTQSSRYLVKRTGEKVFLECVQDMDHENMFWYRQDPGLGLRLIYFSYDVKMKEKGDIPEGYSVSREKKERFSLILESASTNQTSMYLCASSPAAGGIETQYFGPGTRLLVL.

The chain is built from TRBV5-4 and TRBJ2-2; 14 bases line up with TRBD2. The junction had 6 bases not matched to a gene; V was cut back by 1 base and J by 4 bases. In germline, CDR1 is SGHNT, CDR2 YYREEE (reference sequence). CDR3 length equals 18 residues. CDR3 DNA sequence: TGTGCCAGCAGCTTGCGACTAGCGGGAGGGCCGGGCACCGGGGAGCTGTTTTTT. It codes for CASSLRLAGGPGTGELFF. The full variable domain, completed using reference TRBV5-4 and TRBJ2-2, is ETGVTQSPTHLIKTRGQQVTLRCSSQSGHNTVSWYQQALGQGPQFIFQYYREEENGRGNFPPRFSGLQFPNYSSELNVNALELDDSALYLCASSLRLAGGPGTGELFFGEGSRLTVL.

The CDR3 DNA reads TGTGCCAGCGGGGGGAGGGCGGCCTACGAGCAGTACTTC. Translated, it gives CASGGRAAYEQYF. The J gene is TRBJ2-7, the V gene TRBV19; 7 nucleotides agree with TRBD2. V lost 9 bases to trimming and J lost 2 bases; unmatched junction nucleotides: 7. Germline V gene sequence: CDR1 LNHDA, CDR2 SQIVND (reference sequence). The CDR3 has 13 amino acids.

The V call is TRBV11-2, the J call TRBJ2-5; 8 bases are a match to TRBD1. Germline V gene data show CDR1 as SGHAT and CDR2 as FQNNGV. Trimming cost V 2 bases and J 1 base; bases outside gene matches: 12. The CDR3 consists of 18 residues. CDR3 in DNA: TGTGCCAGCAGCTTACAGGGGGCGCCGAACCGTCGCCAAGAGACCCAGTACTTC. Translating it yields CASSLQGAPNRRQETQYF. Combining the CDR3 with reference TRBV11-2 and TRBJ2-5 gives the whole variable domain EAGVAQSPRYKIIEKRQSVAFWCNPISGHATLYWYQQILGQGPKLLIQFQNNGVVDDSQLPKDRFSAERLKGVDSTLKIQPAKLEDSAVYLCASSLQGAPNRRQETQYFGPGTRLLVL.